This T cell receptor (beta chain) was sequenced in a study of blood T cell repertoires in COVID-19. The wider study: The cDNA or gDNA used as material had been derived from T cells, B-cell-depleted T cells, or PBMCs.

The CDR3 length is 16 residues. Trimming cost V 0 bases and J 3 bases, with 10 bases left between them. Per the germline V gene, CDR1 is SGDLS and CDR2 is YYNGEE. TCRdb's copy holds only in-frame clones and misses some; the assay was immunoSEQ multiplex PCR. Among approximately 220,000 clones listed, approximately 84% were seen once. The chain couples TRBV9 to TRBJ2-6; no definite D call. The clonotype comes from a woman over 75 with acute or convalescent COVID-19. Sequencing was carried out using peripheral blood. The chain's CDR3 is CASSVATGFGANVLTF. For the CDR3, the DNA is TGTGCCAGCAGCGTAGCCACCGGGTTTGGGGCCAACGTCCTGACTTTC.